Shown below are 10 T cell receptor beta chains from a single sample sequenced in a study of response to subunit inactivated influenza vaccine. TCRdb recomputed calls from the RT-PCR reads with MiXCR, one row per CDR3 protein. Of around 850,000 distinct CDR3 sequences listed, around 20% are singletons. Sequenced material: PBMCs from blood, taken around 5 days after vaccination. These receptors were taken from a middle-aged man who received an inactivated influenza vaccine.

On this clonotype: This may arise from a read error, as a much more abundant clone is one base away. The V call is TRBV7-6, the J call TRBJ2-7; 9 bases are shared with TRBD1. With V trimmed by 8 bases and J by 6 bases, 11 bases remained unmatched. This CDR3 comprises 14 residues. Germline loops: CDR1 SGHVS, CDR2 FNYEAQ. The CDR3 nucleotides read TGTGCCAGCGGCTATCTTACAGGGGGCGGCGAGCAGTACTTC. Protein sequence: CASGYLTGGGEQYF.

There are a few counts of this clonotype. DNA of the CDR3: TGTGCCAGCACGGTCAGGGGGGGGTACGAGCAGTACTTC. It encodes CASTVRGGYEQYF. The chain couples TRBV12-3 or TRBV12-4 to TRBJ2-7; D may be TRBD1 or TRBD2 (7 bases each). This CDR3 spans 13 amino acids. Trimming shortened V by 7 bases and J by 4 bases, and 14 bases separated the two germline ends.

The gene calls are TRBV7-2 and TRBJ1-3; the D gene is possibly TRBD1 (6 bases). With 7 bases removed from V and 3 bases from J, the gap between germline ends came to 16 bases. The germline gives CDR1 SGHTA, CDR2 FQGNSA. CDR3 size: 15 residues. For the CDR3, the DNA is TGTGCCAGCACCAAACTTCAAGGGGGTGGAAACACCATATATTTT. Its translation is CASTKLQGGGNTIYF.

V usage is TRBV5-1 and J usage is TRBJ2-1; D is unresolved. From germline, CDR1 is SGHRS and CDR2 YFSETQ. The CDR3 totals 15 residues. Trimming removed 1 base at V and 3 bases at J, with 11 bases between. DNA of the CDR3: TGCGCCAGCAGCTTGCGGCAGGCGAACTACAATGAGCAGTTCTTC. Translation: CASSLRQANYNEQFF.

This clonotype was observed a handful of times. The chain recombines TRBV20-1 with TRBJ2-1; the match to TRBD2 covers 10 bases. Losses at the gene ends were 3 bases for V and 9 bases for J; bases not matched to a gene: 5. Germline V CDR1 and CDR2: DFQATT, SNEGSKA (reference sequence). The CDR3 length is 13 residues. The CDR3 nucleotides are TGCAGTGCTAGCAGGCTAGCGGGAGTTGAGCAGTTCTTC. It codes for CSASRLAGVEQFF.

This chain uses TRBV10-3 with TRBJ2-3; a possible D gene is TRBD1 (6 bases). The CDR3 totals 13 residues. CDR1 ENHRY and CDR2 SYGVKD come from the germline V gene. Trimming cost V 0 bases and J 9 bases, with 10 bases left between them. CDR3 sequence: CAISESTGSTQYF. As DNA, the CDR3 is TGTGCCATCAGTGAGTCAACAGGGTCAACGCAGTATTTT.

The rearrangement uses TRBV7-8 and TRBJ1-2; the D is unclear. The V gene lost 5 bases and the J gene lost 2 bases, with 9 bases spanning the gap. This CDR3 contains 13 residues. Per the germline V gene, CDR1 is SGHVS and CDR2 is FQNEAQ. The CDR3, as DNA: TGTGCCAGCAGCCCAACAATGAACTATGGCTACACCTTC. Its translation is CASSPTMNYGYTF.

This clonotype has a count of ten or more. The CDR3 nucleotides read TGCGCCAGCAGCTTGGACAGGGACGCGCCCCAGCATTTT. Translated, it gives CASSLDRDAPQHF. V gene TRBV5-1 combines with J gene TRBJ1-5; TRBD1 is a possible D gene (6 bases). Trimming took 0 bases from V and 9 from J, leaving 10 bases between them. Germline CDR1 is SGHRS and CDR2 is YFSETQ. CDR3 size: 13 residues.

This chain joins TRBV4-3 and TRBJ2-7; 9 nucleotides line up with TRBD1. CDR3 length equals 15 residues. From germline, CDR1 is LGHNA and CDR2 YSLEER. The junction had 6 bases not matched to a gene; V was cut back by 4 bases and J by 2 bases. CDR3: CASSRFTGGPYEQYF. CDR3 nucleotides: TGCGCCAGCAGCCGATTTACAGGGGGCCCCTACGAGCAGTACTTC.

This sequence joins TRBV25-1 and TRBJ2-5; no clear D gene. Per the germline V gene, CDR1 is MGHDK and CDR2 is SYGVNS. The CDR3 runs 12 residues. Deletions cut 0 bases from V and 3 bases from J, with 2 bases between. Written as DNA, the CDR3 is TGTGCCAGCAGTGAATATGAAGAGACCCAGTACTTC. It is translated as CASSEYEETQYF.